The 8 T cell receptor beta chains reported below all come from one sample, sequenced in a study of T cell responses to AZD1222 COVID-19 vaccine. Libraries were prepared by immunoSEQ multiplex PCR; TCRdb keeps only in-frame clonotypes and omits some of them. The data show about 120,000 clones, with about 90% seen just once and 5.4% held by the top ten. Material: peripheral blood, obtained on day 0 of AZD1222 vaccination. All receptors come from an adult in good health.

The genes are TRBV11-2 and TRBJ1-3; D call uncertain. Germline V gene data show CDR1 as SGHAT and CDR2 as FQNNGV. This CDR3 has 15 amino acids. The V end was cut by 0 bases, the J end by 1 base, with 7 bases between. Written as DNA, the CDR3 is TGTGCCAGCAGCTTAGAGCCGGGGTCTGGAAACACCATATATTTT. Translated, it gives CASSLEPGSGNTIYF.

This chain links TRBV25-1 with TRBJ1-1; no clear D. The germline gives CDR1 MGHDK, CDR2 SYGVNS. The CDR3 runs to 11 residues. V lost 10 bases and J 10 bases, leaving 16 bases between the germline ends. The CDR3 DNA follows: TGTGCCACCATGTCCGGGTCCGGAGCTTTCTTT. It is translated as CATMSGSGAFF.

V and J are TRBV19 and TRBJ1-6; D is unresolved. This CDR3 has 16 amino acids. Between the trimmed V and J ends, which lost 5 bases and 0 bases, there was a span of 11 bases. Germline assignment: CDR1 LNHDA and CDR2 SQIVND (reference sequence). DNA for the CDR3: TGTGCCAGTAGTTCACGGTGGAGCTCCTATAATTCACCCCTCCACTTT. Its translation is CASSSRWSSYNSPLHF.

This clone was observed once. The chain recombines TRBV3-1 (or the pseudogene TRBV3-2) with TRBJ1-6; D is perhaps TRBD1 (5 bases). The germline V and J ends were trimmed by 10 bases and 2 bases, with 12 bases remaining between them. The CDR3 consists of 14 residues. CDR1 and CDR2 from the germline V gene are LGHDT and YNNKEL (reference sequence). The CDR3 bases are TGTGCCACGGGGGGGATGGCCTATAATTCACCCCTCCACTTT. Translation gives CATGGMAYNSPLHF.

This sequence joins TRBV3-1 (or the pseudogene TRBV3-2) and TRBJ1-2; no firm D call. This CDR3 contains 13 residues. V lost 0 bases and J lost 7, with 9 bases in between. Germline values: CDR1 LGHDT, CDR2 YNNKEL (reference sequence). CDR3 bases: TGTGCCAGCAGCCAAGATGAGAGGGCTGGCTACACCTTC. This codes for CASSQDERAGYTF.

This chain connects TRBV24-1 to TRBJ2-1; D may be TRBD1 or TRBD2 (5 bases each). The CDR3 sequence is 15 residues long. CDR1 and CDR2 from the germline V gene are KGHDR and SFDVKD. V shed 5 bases and J shed 5 bases, with 15 bases lying between them. CDR3 in amino acids: CATSGGDPFNNEQFF. Here the CDR3 DNA reads TGTGCCACCAGTGGAGGGGATCCCTTCAACAATGAGCAGTTCTTC.

The chain links TRBV3-1 (or the pseudogene TRBV3-2) to TRBJ2-4, with D perhaps assigned TRBD1 or TRBD2 (5 bases each). CDR1 is LGHDT, CDR2 YNNKEL, per germline (reference sequence). Between the trimmed V and J ends, which lost 2 bases and 12 bases, there was a span of 11 bases. The CDR3 contains 12 residues. CDR3 in DNA: TGTGCCAGCAGCCAAACCCTGGGGGATCAGTACTTC. Translation gives CASSQTLGDQYF.

The CDR3 is CASTDLGWGTDTQYF. CDR3 DNA sequence: TGTGCCAGCACCGACCTCGGGTGGGGCACAGATACGCAGTATTTT. V usage is TRBV7-9 and J usage is TRBJ2-3; no firm D call. The CDR3 totals 15 residues. Per the germline V gene, CDR1 is SEHNR and CDR2 is FQNEAQ (reference sequence). Trimming left V 7 bases short and J 1 base short, with 15 bases between.